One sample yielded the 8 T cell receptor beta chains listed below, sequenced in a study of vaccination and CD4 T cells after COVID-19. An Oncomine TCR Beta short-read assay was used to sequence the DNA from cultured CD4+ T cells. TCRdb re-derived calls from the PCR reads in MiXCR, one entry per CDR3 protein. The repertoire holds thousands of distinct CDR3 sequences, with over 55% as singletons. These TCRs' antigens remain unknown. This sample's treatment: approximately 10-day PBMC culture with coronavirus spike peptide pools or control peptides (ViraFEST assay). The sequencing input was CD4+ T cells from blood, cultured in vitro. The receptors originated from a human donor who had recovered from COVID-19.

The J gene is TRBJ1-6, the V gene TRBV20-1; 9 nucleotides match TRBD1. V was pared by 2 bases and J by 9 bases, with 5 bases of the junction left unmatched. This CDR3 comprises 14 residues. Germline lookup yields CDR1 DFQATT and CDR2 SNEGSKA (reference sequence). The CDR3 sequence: CSARSGTGSSPLHF. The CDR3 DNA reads TGCAGTGCTAGATCCGGGACAGGGTCTTCACCCCTCCACTTT.

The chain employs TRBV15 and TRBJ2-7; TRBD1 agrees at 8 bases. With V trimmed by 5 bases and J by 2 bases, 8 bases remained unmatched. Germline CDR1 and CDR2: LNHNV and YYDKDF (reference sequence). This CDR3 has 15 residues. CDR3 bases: TGTGCCACCAGCGGGAGACTGGGACAGGCCTACGAGCAGTACTTC. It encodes CATSGRLGQAYEQYF.

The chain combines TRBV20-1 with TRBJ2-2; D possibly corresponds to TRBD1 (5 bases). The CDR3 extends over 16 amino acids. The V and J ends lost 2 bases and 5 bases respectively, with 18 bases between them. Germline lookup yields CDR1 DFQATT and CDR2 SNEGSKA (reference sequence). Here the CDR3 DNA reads TGCAGTGCTAGATCACGAGAAGGGGCCGCAACCGGGGAGCTGTTTTTT. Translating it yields CSARSREGAATGELFF.

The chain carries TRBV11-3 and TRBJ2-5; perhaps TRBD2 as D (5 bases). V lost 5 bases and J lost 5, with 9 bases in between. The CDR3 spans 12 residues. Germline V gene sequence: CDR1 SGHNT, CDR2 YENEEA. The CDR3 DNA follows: TGTGCCAGCAGCGGGAGAATCGAGACCCAGTACTTC. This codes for CASSGRIETQYF.

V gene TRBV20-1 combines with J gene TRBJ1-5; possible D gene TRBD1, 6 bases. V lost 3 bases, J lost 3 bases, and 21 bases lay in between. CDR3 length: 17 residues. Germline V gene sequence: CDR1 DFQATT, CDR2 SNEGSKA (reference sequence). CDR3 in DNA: TGCAGTGCTAGGGCATACAACAGGGCCGAAAACAATCAGCCCCAGCATTTT. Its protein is CSARAYNRAENNQPQHF.

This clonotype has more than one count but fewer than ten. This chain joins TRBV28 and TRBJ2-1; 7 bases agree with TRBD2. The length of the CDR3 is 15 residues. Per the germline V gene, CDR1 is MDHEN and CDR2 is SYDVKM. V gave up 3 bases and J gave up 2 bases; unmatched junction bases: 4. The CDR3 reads CASSLRGRAYNEQFF. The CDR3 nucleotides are TGTGCCAGCAGTTTGAGAGGGAGGGCCTACAATGAGCAGTTCTTC.

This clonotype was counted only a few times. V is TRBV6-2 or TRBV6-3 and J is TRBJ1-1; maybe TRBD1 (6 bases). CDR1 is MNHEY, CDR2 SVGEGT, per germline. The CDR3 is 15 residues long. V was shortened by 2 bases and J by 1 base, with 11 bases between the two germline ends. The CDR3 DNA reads TGTGCCAGCAGTTACGTCTGGGGGGCGAACACTGAAGCTTTCTTT. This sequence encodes CASSYVWGANTEAFF.

CDR3 bases: TGCAGTGCTCGACAGGGGTCAGATGAAAAACTGTTTTTT. It specifies CSARQGSDEKLFF. The V gene is TRBV20-1, the J gene TRBJ1-4, with TRBD1 matching 8 bases. V shed 5 bases and J 6 bases; nucleotides not matched to a gene: 5. This CDR3 has 13 amino acids. Germline assignment: CDR1 DFQATT and CDR2 SNEGSKA (reference sequence).